Following are 14 T cell receptor beta chains from one sample sequenced in a study of T cell clusters in autoimmune cytopenias. TRB rearrangements were amplified by touch-down multiplex PCR with mixed TRB-A/B primers. TCRdb reworked the multiplex PCR reads into one entry per CDR3 protein, no DNA. This sample's clone table lists about 3,200 distinct CDR3 sequences. TRB was amplified from roughly 0.25 ug of peripheral blood genomic DNA per sample. The sequenced sample consisted of peripheral blood. These receptor sequences come from a human donor with an autoimmune cytopenia or autoimmune hepatitis (not recorded which).

The chain couples TRBV5-1 to TRBJ2-1. Germline CDR1 reads SGHRS; CDR2 reads YFSETQ. CDR3 length: 13 residues. This CDR3 is CASSSSSYNEQFF.

This clonotype registers medium-sized by frequency. The V call is TRBV6-5, the J call TRBJ1-2. The CDR3 is made up of 13 amino acids. CDR1 and CDR2 from the germline V gene are MNHEY and SVGAGI. The CDR3 reads CASSPRQAYGYTF.

Its frequency marks this clonotype as medium-sized. The chain carries TRBV12-3 or TRBV12-4 and TRBJ2-1; TCRdb's D call of TRBD1 is untestable without DNA. There are 14 residues in the CDR3. The chain's CDR3 is CASSPQTGHSEQFF.

This clonotype is labeled medium-sized based on frequency. This chain joins TRBV13 and TRBJ1-1. There are 11 residues in the CDR3. Germline CDR1 is PRHDT and CDR2 is FYEKMQ (reference sequence). The CDR3 sequence: CASSIVTEAFF.

Its frequency marks this clonotype as medium-sized. The V gene is TRBV19, the J gene TRBJ2-2. The CDR3 is 14 residues long. CDR1 and CDR2 (germline): LNHDA, SQIVND (reference sequence). CDR3: CATHSPSNTGELFF.

In terms of frequency, this clonotype is medium-sized. The V gene is TRBV6-6, the J gene TRBJ1-4. This CDR3 spans 14 amino acids. CDR1 is MNHNY and CDR2 is SVGAGI in the germline V gene (reference sequence). This CDR3 is CASRLRAPNEKLFF.

This clonotype counts as medium-sized by frequency. The chain recombines TRBV30 with TRBJ1-2. From germline, CDR1 is GTSNPN and CDR2 SVGIG (reference sequence). The CDR3 sequence is 13 residues long. The CDR3 sequence: CAWSVTLAYGYTF.

The V gene is TRBV7-6, the J gene TRBJ1-5. The CDR3 covers 14 residues. Germline CDR1 SGHVS, CDR2 FNYEAQ. The CDR3 sequence: CASSLHAYNQPQHF. Looking up the rest from reference TRBV7-6 and TRBJ1-5 gives the full variable domain: GAGVSQSPRYKVTKRGQDVALRCDPISGHVSLYWYRQALGQGPEFLTYFNYEAQQDKSGLPNDRFSAERPEGSISTLTIQRTEQRDSAMYRCASSLHAYNQPQHFGDGTRLSIL.

The gene calls are TRBV20-1 and TRBJ2-2. The CDR3 covers 13 residues. Germline CDR1 reads DFQATT; CDR2 reads SNEGSKA (reference sequence). CDR3: CSARRRNTGELFF.

The CDR3 loop is CASSLDPTGGTYGYTF. The J gene is TRBJ1-2, the V gene TRBV11-3; the TCRdb D gene call, TRBD1, has no DNA to confirm it. The CDR3 runs to 16 residues. Germline CDR1 is SGHNT and CDR2 is YENEEA.

V and J are TRBV5-6 and TRBJ1-1; TCRdb designates TRBD1, a call that cannot be tested without DNA. The CDR3 consists of 16 residues. Germline CDR1 is SGHDT and CDR2 is YYEEEE. The CDR3 here is CASSKTGRGPSTEAFF.

The chain has TRBV6-1 and TRBJ1-5. This CDR3 has 15 amino acids. CDR1 and CDR2 from the germline V gene are MNHNS and SASEGT. The CDR3 sequence is CASSETAGTNQPQHF.

Considering frequency, this clonotype is medium-sized. The chain has TRBV27 and TRBJ2-2; the TCRdb call, TRBD1, lacks DNA for checking. Germline values: CDR1 MNHEY, CDR2 SMNVEV (reference sequence). The CDR3 spans 16 residues. CDR3 sequence: CASSVGQVANTGELFF.

Frequency places this clonotype as medium-sized. The chain's CDR3 is CASSSRGEGTIYF. This chain links TRBV19 with TRBJ1-3; without DNA, the TCRdb call of TRBD1 cannot be checked. The CDR3 sequence is 13 residues long. In germline, CDR1 is LNHDA, CDR2 SQIVND (reference sequence).